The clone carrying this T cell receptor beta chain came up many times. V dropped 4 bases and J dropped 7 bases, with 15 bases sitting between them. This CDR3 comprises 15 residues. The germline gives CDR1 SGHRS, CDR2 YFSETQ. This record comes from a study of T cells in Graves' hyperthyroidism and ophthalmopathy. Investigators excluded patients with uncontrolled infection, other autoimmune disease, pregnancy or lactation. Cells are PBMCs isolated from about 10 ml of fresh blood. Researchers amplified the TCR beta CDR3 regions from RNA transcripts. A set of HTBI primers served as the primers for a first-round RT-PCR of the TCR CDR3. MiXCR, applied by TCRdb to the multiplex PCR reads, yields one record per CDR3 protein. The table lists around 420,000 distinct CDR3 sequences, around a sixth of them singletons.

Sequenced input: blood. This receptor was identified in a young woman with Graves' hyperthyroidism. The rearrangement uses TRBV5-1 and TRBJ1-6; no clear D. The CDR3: CASSLSDEVNSPLHF. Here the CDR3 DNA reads TGCGCCAGCAGCCTTTCGGACGAGGTGAATTCACCCCTCCACTTT.